This T cell receptor beta chain was retrieved from a study of cytomegalovirus exposure and HLA in healthy donors. General observations from the study: Later work showed greater clonal expansion in HLA-associated TCR beta chains than in equally common others. Associated with cytomegalovirus, according to the listing, were 150 to 200 TCR beta chains. Immune exposure was documented only through CMV serostatus.

This clone has only one observation. Its matching antigen is unknown. Germline values: CDR1 SGHTA, CDR2 FQGNSA. This CDR3 has 13 amino acids. The V gene lost 2 bases and the J gene lost 4 bases, with 8 bases spanning the gap. The donors, nominally healthy at sampling, likely had unrecorded immune exposures. 13 Jbeta primers and 60 Vbeta primers were used for the PCR. Profiled with immunoSEQ multiplex PCR; TCRdb holds only in-frame clones, not every one. The sample lists 200,000 or so clones; about four fifths were seen once. The rearrangement joins TRBV7-2 to TRBJ1-1; D not resolved. This sequence was found in a woman younger than 45 in good health and CMV-seropositive. Sequencing was performed on PBMCs. CDR3 protein: CASSLLSVTEAFF. Here the CDR3 DNA reads TGTGCCAGCAGCTTACTATCGGTCACTGAAGCTTTCTTT.